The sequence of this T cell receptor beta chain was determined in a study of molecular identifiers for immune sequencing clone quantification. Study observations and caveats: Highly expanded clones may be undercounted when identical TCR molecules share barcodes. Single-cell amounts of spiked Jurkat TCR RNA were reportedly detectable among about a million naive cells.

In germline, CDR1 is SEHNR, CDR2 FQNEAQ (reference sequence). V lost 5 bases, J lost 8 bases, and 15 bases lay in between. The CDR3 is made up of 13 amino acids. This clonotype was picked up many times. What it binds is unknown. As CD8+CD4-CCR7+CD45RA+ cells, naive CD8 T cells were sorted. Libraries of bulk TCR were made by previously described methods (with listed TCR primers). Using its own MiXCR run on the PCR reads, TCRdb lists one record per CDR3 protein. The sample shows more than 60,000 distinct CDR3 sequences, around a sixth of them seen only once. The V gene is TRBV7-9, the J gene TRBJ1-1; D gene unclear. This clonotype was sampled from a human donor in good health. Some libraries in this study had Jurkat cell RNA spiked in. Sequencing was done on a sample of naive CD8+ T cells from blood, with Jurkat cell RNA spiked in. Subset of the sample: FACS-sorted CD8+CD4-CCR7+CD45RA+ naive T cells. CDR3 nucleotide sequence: TGTGCCAGCAGCCCCACCACCGGCTTAGAAGCTTTCTTT. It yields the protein CASSPTTGLEAFF.